The 4 T cell receptor beta chains below were found in one sample sequenced in a study of blood T cell repertoires in COVID-19. Method: immunoSEQ multiplex PCR; TCRdb's copy keeps in-frame clones and lacks some. The sample contains hundreds of thousands of clones, under 90% of which appear only once. The source material was peripheral blood. Every receptor here comes from a woman aged 80 or over with active or convalescent COVID-19.

The chain combines TRBV7-9 with TRBJ2-1; D is ambiguous. Germline loops: CDR1 SEHNR, CDR2 FQNEAQ (reference sequence). This CDR3 region has 14 residues. Trimming took off 5 bases at V and 8 bases at J, with 16 bases between the two ends. For the CDR3, the DNA is TGTGCCAGCAGCCCCCGATGGGCAATTGATGAGCAGTTCTTC. Its translation is CASSPRWAIDEQFF.

Only a few counts were recorded for this clone. V gene TRBV11-1 combines with J gene TRBJ2-7, with D perhaps TRBD1 (6 bases). With 3 bases removed from V and 3 bases from J, the gap between germline ends came to 12 bases. Germline assignment: CDR1 SGHAT and CDR2 FQDESV (reference sequence). This CDR3 region has 14 residues. This CDR3 is CASSFNRDLYEQYF. The CDR3 nucleotides are TGTGCCAGCAGCTTCAACAGGGACCTCTACGAGCAGTACTTC.

The CDR3 nucleotides are TGTGCCAGTAAGGACTCGACAGGGGGCAACTATGGCTACACCTTC. Residues: CASKDSTGGNYGYTF. This rearrangement joins TRBV19 to TRBJ1-2; 10 bases fit TRBD1. J gave up 2 bases and V 7 bases, and 7 bases lay outside the gene matches. Germline CDR1 LNHDA, CDR2 SQIVND (reference sequence). The CDR3 extends over 15 amino acids.

The V call is TRBV4-2, the J call TRBJ1-5; weak D call: TRBD1 (6 bases). In germline, CDR1 is LGHNA, CDR2 YNFKEQ. The CDR3 sequence is 17 residues long. Trimming stripped 1 base from V and 3 bases from J, with 16 bases between. CDR3 in DNA: TGTGCCAGCAGCCAAGGACGGGGGGGCGCGGACAATCAGCCCCAGCATTTT. Amino acids: CASSQGRGGADNQPQHF.